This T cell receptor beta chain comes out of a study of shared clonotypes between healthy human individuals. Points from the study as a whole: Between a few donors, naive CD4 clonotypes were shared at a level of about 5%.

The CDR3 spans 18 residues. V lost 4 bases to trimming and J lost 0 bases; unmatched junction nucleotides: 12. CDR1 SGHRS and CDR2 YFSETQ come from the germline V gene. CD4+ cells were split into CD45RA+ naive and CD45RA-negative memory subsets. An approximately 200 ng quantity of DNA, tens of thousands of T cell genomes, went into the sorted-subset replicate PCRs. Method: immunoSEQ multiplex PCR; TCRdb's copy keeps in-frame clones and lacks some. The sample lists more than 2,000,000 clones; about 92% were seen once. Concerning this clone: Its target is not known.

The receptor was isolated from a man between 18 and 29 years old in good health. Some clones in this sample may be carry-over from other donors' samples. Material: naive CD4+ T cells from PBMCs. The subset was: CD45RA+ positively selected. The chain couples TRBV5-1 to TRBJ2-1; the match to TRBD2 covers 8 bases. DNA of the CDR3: TGCGCCAGCAGCCCGAGTCGTCCCGGGACTAGCTCCTACAATGAGCAGTTCTTC. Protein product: CASSPSRPGTSSYNEQFF. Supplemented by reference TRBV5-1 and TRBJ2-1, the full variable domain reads KAGVTQTPRYLIKTRGQQVTLSCSPISGHRSVSWYQQTPGQGLQFLFEYFSETQRNKGNFPGRFSGRQFSNSRSEMNVSTLELGDSALYLCASSPSRPGTSSYNEQFFGPGTRLTVL.